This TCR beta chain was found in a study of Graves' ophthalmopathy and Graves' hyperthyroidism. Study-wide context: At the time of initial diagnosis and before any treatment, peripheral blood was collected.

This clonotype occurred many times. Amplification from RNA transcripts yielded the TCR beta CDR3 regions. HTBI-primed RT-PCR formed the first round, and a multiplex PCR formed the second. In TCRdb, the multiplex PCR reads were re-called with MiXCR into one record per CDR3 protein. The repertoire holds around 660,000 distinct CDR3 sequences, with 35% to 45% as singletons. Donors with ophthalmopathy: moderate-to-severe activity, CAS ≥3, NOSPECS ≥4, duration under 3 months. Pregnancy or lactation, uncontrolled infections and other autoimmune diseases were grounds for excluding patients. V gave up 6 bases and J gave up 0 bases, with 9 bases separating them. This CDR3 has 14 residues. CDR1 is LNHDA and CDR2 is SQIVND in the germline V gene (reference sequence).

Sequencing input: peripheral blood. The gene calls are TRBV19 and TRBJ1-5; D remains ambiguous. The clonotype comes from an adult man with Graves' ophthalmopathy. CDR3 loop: CASRWTDSNQPQHF. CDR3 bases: TGTGCCAGTAGGTGGACGGATAGCAATCAGCCCCAGCATTTT.